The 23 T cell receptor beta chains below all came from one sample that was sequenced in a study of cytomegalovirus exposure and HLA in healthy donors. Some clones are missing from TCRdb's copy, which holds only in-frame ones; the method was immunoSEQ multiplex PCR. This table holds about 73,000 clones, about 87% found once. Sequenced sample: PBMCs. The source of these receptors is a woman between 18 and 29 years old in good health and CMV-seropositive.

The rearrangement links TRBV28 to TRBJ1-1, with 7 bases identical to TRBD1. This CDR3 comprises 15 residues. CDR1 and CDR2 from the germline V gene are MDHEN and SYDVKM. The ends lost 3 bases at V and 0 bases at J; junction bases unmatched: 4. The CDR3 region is CASSFFRGMNTEAFF. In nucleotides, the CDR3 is TGTGCCAGCAGTTTTTTCAGGGGGATGAACACTGAAGCTTTCTTT.

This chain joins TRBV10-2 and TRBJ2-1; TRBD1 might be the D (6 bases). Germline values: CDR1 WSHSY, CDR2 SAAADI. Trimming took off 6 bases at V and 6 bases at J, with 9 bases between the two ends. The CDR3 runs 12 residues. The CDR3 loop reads CASRQGFNEQFF. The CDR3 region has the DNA TGCGCCAGCAGGCAGGGGTTCAATGAGCAGTTCTTC.

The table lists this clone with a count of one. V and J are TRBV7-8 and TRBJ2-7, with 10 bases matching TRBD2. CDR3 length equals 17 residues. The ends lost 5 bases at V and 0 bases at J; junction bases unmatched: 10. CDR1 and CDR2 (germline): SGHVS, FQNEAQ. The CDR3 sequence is CASSLKRTSGSSYEQYF. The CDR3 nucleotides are TGTGCCAGCAGCCTAAAAAGGACTAGCGGAAGCTCCTACGAGCAGTACTTC.

The DNA of the CDR3 is TGTGCCTGGAGTGATGGGTCGGGGGGGCGTAATTCACCCCTCCACTTT. Amino acids: CAWSDGSGGRNSPLHF. This chain connects TRBV30 to TRBJ1-6; D might be TRBD1 (6 bases). The CDR3 extends over 16 amino acids. Trimming took 1 base from V and 6 from J, leaving 16 bases between them. Germline-derived CDR1 and CDR2 are GTSNPN and SVGIG (reference sequence).

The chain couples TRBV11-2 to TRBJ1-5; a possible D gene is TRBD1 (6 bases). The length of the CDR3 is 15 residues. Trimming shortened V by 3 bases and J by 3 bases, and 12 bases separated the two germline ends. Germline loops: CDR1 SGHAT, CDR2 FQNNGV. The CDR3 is CASSLDSTSNQPQHF. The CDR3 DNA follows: TGTGCCAGCAGCTTGGACAGCACCTCCAATCAGCCCCAGCATTTT.

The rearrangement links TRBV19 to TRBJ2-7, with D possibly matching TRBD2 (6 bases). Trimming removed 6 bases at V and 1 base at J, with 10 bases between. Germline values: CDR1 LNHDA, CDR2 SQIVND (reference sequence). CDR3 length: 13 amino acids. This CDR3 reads CASSGSLSYEQYF. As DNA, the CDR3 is TGTGCCAGTAGCGGGAGCCTTTCCTACGAGCAGTACTTC.

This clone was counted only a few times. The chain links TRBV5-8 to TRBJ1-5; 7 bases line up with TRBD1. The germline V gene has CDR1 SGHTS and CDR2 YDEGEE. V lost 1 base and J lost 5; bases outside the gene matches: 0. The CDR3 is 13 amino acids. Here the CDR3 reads CASSLTGDQPQHF. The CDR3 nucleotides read TGTGCCAGCAGCTTGACAGGGGATCAGCCCCAGCATTTT.

The CDR3 nucleotides read TGTGCCAGCAGCGACAGGGGGAACGGCAATCAGCCCCAGCATTTT. This codes for CASSDRGNGNQPQHF. The chain has TRBV27 and TRBJ1-5; 9 bases are a match to TRBD1. CDR1 and CDR2 from the germline V gene are MNHEY and SMNVEV (reference sequence). J gave up 2 bases and V 6 bases, and 5 bases lay outside the gene matches. CDR3 size: 15 residues.

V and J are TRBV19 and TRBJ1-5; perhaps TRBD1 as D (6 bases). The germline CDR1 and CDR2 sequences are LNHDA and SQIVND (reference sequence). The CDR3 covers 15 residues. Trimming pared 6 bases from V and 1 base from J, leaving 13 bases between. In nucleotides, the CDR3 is TGTGCCAGTAGAGTAGGGGGAAAGAGCAATCAGCCCCAGCATTTT. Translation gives CASRVGGKSNQPQHF. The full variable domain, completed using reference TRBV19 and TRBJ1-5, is DGGITQSPKYLFRKEGQNVTLSCEQNLNHDAMYWYRQDPGQGLRLIYYSQIVNDFQKGDIAEGYSVSREKKESFPLTVTSAQKNPTAFYLCASRVGGKSNQPQHFGDGTRLSIL.

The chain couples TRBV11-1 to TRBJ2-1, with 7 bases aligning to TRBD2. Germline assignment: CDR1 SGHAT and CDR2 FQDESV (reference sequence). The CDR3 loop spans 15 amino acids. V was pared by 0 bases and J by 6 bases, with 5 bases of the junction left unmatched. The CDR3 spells CASSLAASGLNEQFF. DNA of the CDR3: TGTGCCAGCAGCTTAGCCGCTAGCGGTCTCAATGAGCAGTTCTTC.

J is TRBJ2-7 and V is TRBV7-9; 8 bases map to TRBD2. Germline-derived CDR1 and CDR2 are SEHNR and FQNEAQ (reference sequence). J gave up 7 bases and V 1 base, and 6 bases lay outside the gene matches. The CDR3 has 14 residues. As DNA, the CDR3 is TGTGCCAGCAGCTTAGGGAACGGCGGGGGGGAGCAGTACTTC. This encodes CASSLGNGGGEQYF.

In DNA form, the CDR3 reads TGTGCCAGCAGCCAAACGGACGGGGAATTCTACGAGCAGTACTTC. Translating gives CASSQTDGEFYEQYF. The chain couples TRBV14 to TRBJ2-7, with TRBD2 as a possible D gene (5 bases). The CDR3 consists of 15 residues. V was shortened by 2 bases and J by 3 bases, with 14 bases between the two germline ends. The germline CDR1 and CDR2 sequences are SGHDN and FVKESK. Combining the CDR3 with reference TRBV14 and TRBJ2-7 gives the whole variable domain EAGVTQFPSHSVIEKGQTVTLRCDPISGHDNLYWYRRVMGKEIKFLLHFVKESKQDESGMPNNRFLAERTGGTYSTLKVQPAELEDSGVYFCASSQTDGEFYEQYFGPGTRLTVT.

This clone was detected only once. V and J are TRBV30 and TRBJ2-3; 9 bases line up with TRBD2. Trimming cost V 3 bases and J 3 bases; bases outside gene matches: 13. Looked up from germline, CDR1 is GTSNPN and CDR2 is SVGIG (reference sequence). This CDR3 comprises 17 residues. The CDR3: CAWSATRTSVGTDTQYF. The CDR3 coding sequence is TGTGCCTGGAGCGCCACCCGGACTAGCGTCGGAACAGATACGCAGTATTTT.

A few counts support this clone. The CDR3, as DNA: TGTGCCAGCAGTGTTAGCGGGGGCACAGATACGCAGTATTTT. Translation: CASSVSGGTDTQYF. V usage is TRBV6-4 and J usage is TRBJ2-3; 8 bases agree with TRBD2. The V and J ends lost 4 bases and 1 base, in that order; junction bases with no gene match: 1. The CDR3 loop spans 14 amino acids. Germline V gene sequence: CDR1 MRHNA, CDR2 SNTAGT.

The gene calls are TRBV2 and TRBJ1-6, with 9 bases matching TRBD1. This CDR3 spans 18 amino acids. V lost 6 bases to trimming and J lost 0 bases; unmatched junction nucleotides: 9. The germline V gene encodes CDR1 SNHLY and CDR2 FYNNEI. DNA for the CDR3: TGTGCCAGCAGAAGGACAGGGGAGTACCTCTCCTATAATTCACCCCTCCACTTT. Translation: CASRRTGEYLSYNSPLHF.

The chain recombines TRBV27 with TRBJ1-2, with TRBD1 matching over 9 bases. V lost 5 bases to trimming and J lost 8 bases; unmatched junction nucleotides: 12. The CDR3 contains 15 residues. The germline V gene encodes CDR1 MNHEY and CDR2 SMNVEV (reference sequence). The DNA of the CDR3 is TGTGCCAGCAGTGACAGGAGCCGGGACAGGGTCGGCTACACCTTC. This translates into CASSDRSRDRVGYTF.

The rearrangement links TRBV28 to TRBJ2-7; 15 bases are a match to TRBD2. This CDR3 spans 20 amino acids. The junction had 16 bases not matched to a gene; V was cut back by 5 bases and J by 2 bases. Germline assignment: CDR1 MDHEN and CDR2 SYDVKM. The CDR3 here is CASSPLAQGLAGGFAYEQYF. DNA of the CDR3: TGTGCCAGCAGTCCCCTAGCACAGGGACTAGCGGGAGGTTTCGCCTACGAGCAGTACTTC. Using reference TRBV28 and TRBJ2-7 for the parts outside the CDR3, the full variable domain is DVKVTQSSRYLVKRTGEKVFLECVQDMDHENMFWYRQDPGLGLRLIYFSYDVKMKEKGDIPEGYSVSREKKERFSLILESASTNQTSMYLCASSPLAQGLAGGFAYEQYFGPGTRLTVT.

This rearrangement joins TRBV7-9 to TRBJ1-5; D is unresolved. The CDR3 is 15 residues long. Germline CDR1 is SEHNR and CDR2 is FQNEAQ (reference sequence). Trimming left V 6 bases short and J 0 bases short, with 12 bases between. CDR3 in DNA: TGTGCCAGCAGTTTAAGTCTAAATAGCAATCAGCCCCAGCATTTT. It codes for CASSLSLNSNQPQHF.

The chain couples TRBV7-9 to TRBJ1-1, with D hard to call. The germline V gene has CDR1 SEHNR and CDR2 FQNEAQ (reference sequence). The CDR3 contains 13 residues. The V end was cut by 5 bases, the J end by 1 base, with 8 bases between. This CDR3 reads CASSPPGNTEAFF. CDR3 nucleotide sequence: TGTGCCAGCAGCCCCCCGGGGAACACTGAAGCTTTCTTT.

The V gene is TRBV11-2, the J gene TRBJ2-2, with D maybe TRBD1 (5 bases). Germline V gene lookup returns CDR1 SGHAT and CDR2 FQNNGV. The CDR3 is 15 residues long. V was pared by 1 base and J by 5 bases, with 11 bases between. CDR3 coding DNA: TGTGCCAGCAGCTTAGTACAGGCTGGGACCGGGGAGCTGTTTTTT. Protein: CASSLVQAGTGELFF. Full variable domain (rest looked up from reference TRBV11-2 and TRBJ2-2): EAGVAQSPRYKIIEKRQSVAFWCNPISGHATLYWYQQILGQGPKLLIQFQNNGVVDDSQLPKDRFSAERLKGVDSTLKIQPAKLEDSAVYLCASSLVQAGTGELFFGEGSRLTVL.

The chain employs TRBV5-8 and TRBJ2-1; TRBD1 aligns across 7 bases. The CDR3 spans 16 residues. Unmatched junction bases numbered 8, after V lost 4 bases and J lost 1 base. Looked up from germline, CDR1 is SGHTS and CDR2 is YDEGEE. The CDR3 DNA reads TGTGCCAGCAGCATCTCGACAGGGCGGTCCTACAATGAGCAGTTCTTC. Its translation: CASSISTGRSYNEQFF.

The CDR3 DNA reads TGTGCCAGCAGCCCGATTGCGGGGAGGGACACCGGGGAGCTGTTTTTT. This translates into CASSPIAGRDTGELFF. J is TRBJ2-2 and V is TRBV11-3; 7 bases align to TRBD2. The V gene end was trimmed by 5 bases and the J gene end by 3 bases; junction bases not matched to a gene: 9. In germline, CDR1 is SGHNT, CDR2 YENEEA. This CDR3 spans 16 amino acids.

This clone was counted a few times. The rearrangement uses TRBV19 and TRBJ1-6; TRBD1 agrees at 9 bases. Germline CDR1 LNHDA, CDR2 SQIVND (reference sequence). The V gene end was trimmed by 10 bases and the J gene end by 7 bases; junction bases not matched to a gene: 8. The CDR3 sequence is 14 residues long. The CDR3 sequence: CATADRGGNSPLHF. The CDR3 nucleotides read TGTGCCACCGCGGACAGGGGAGGCAATTCACCCCTCCACTTT.